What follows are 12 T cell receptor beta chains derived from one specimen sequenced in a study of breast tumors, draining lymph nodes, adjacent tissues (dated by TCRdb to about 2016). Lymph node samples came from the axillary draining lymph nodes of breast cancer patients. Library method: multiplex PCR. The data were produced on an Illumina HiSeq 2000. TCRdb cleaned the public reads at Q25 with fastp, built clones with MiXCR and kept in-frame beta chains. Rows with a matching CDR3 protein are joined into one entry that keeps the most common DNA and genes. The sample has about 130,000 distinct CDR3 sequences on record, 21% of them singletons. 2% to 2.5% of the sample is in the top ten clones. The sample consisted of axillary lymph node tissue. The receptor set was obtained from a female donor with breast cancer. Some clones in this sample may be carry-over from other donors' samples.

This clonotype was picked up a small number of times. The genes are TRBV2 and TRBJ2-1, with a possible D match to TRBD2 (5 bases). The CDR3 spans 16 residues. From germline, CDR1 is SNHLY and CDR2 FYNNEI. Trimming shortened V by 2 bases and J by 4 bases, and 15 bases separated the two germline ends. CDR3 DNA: TGTGCCAGCAGTGAAAAGACGGGAAGTTGGTACAATGAGCAGTTCTTC. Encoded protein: CASSEKTGSWYNEQFF.

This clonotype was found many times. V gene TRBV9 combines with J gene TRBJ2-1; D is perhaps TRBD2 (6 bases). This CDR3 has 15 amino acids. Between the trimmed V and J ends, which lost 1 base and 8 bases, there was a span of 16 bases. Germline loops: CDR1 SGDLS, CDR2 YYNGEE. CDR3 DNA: TGTGCCAGCAGCGTAAATAGCGGACCCCGTGATGAGCAGTTCTTC. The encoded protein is CASSVNSGPRDEQFF.

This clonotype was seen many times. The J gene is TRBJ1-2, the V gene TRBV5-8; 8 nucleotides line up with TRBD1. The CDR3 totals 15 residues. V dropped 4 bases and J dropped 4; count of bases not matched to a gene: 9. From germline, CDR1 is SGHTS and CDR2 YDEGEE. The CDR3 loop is CASSPGTGGLYGYTF. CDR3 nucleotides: TGTGCCAGCAGCCCTGGGACAGGAGGCCTCTATGGCTACACCTTC.

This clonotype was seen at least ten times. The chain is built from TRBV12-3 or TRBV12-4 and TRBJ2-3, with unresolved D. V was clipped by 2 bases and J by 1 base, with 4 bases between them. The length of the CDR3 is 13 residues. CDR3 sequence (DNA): TGTGCCAGCAGTTTACACGGCACAGATACGCAGTATTTT. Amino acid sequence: CASSLHGTDTQYF.

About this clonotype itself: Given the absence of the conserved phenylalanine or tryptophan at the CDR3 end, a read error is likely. The DNA for the CDR3 is TGTGCCAGCAGCCAGATAGCGGGAGGGCAGCACGAGCAGTACCTC. Its translation: CASSQIAGGQHEQYL. The V and J genes are TRBV5-6 and TRBJ2-7; 11 bases are shared with TRBD2. The CDR3 contains 15 residues. V dropped 4 bases and J dropped 5; count of bases not matched to a gene: 8. The germline gives CDR1 SGHDT, CDR2 YYEEEE.

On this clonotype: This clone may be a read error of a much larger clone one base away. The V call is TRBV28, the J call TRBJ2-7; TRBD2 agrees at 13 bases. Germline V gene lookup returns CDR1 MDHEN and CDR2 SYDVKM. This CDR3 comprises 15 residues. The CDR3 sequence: CAGSWTSGSLHEQYF. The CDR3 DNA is TGTGCCGGCAGCTGGACTAGCGGGAGTCTCCACGAGCAGTACTTC. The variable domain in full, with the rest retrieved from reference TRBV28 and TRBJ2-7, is DVKVTQSSRYLVKRTGEKVFLECVQDMDHENMFWYRQDPGLGLRLIYFSYDVKMKEKGDIPEGYSVSREKKERFSLILESASTNQTSMYLCAGSWTSGSLHEQYFGPGTRLTVT.

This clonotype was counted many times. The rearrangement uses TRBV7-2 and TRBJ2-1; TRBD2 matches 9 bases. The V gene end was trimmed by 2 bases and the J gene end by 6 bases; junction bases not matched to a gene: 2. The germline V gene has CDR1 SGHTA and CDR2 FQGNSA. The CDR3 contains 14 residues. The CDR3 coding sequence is TGTGCCAGCAGCTTACTAGCGGGGTCCAATGAGCAGTTCTTC. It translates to CASSLLAGSNEQFF.

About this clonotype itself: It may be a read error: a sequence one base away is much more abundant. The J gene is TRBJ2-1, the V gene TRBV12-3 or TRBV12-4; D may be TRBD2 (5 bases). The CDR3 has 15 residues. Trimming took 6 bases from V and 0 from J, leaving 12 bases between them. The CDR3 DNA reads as TGTGCCAGCAGCCCCGGGATCGCCTCCTACAATGAGCAGTTCTTC. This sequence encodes CASSPGIASYNEQFF.

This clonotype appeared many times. CDR3 protein: CASSVQVAGAGGDTQYF. Here the CDR3 DNA reads TGTGCCAGCAGCGTCCAAGTAGCGGGAGCCGGGGGGGATACGCAGTATTTT. This rearrangement joins TRBV9 to TRBJ2-3, with 9 nucleotides matching TRBD2. V lost 2 bases to trimming and J lost 6 bases; unmatched junction nucleotides: 13. Germline CDR1 and CDR2: SGDLS and YYNGEE. This CDR3 is built from 17 residues.

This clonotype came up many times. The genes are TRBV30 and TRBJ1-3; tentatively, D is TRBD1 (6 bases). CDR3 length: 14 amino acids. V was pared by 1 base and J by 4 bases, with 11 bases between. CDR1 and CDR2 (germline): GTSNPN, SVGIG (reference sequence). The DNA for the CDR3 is TGTGCCTGGAGTGGGTGGGGGGCGGGAAACACCATATATTTT. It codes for CAWSGWGAGNTIYF.

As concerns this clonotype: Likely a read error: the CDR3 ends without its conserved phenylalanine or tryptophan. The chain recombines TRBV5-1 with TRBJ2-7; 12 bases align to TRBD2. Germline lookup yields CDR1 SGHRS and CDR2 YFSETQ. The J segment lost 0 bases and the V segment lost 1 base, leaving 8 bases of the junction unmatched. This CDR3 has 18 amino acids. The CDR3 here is CASSLTSGRLSSSYEQYL. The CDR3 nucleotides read TGCGCCAGCAGCTTGACTAGCGGGAGGCTTTCGAGCTCCTACGAGCAGTACCTC.

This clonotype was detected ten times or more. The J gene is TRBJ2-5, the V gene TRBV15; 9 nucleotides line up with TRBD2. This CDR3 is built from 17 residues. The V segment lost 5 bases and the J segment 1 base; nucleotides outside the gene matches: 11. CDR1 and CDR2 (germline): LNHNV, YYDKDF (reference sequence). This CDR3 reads CATSGGRVLILQETQYF. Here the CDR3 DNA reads TGTGCCACCAGCGGCGGGAGGGTTCTGATCCTCCAAGAGACCCAGTACTTC. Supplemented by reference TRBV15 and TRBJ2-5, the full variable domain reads DAMVIQNPRYQVTQFGKPVTLSCSQTLNHNVMYWYQQKSSQAPKLLFHYYDKDFNNEADTPDNFQSRRPNTSFCFLDIRSPGLGDTAMYLCATSGGRVLILQETQYFGPGTRLLVL.